Listed below are T cell receptor beta chains from one sample, sequenced in a study of blood T cell repertoires in COVID-19. The protocol was immunoSEQ multiplex PCR, while the TCRdb copy is restricted to in-frame clones and leaves out a portion. Here the sample spans around 140,000 clones, around 84% being singletons. What was sequenced was PBMCs or T cells enriched from blood (not recorded which). The receptors come from a man between 40 and 49 years old with acute COVID-19. Each CDR3 is given with its conserved first and last residue. D genes are given only for firm matches. Some rows have no size entry. The others give once, few or many, or a class for an expanded clone.

TRBJ1-2 . TRBD1 TRBV6-5 TGTGCCAGCAGTTACCGGGGACAGGGGTTAGGGTATGGCTACACCTTC CASSYRGQGLGYGYTF
TRBJ1-2 . TRBD1 TRBV27 TGTGCCAGCAATCCCCGCCAGGGGGGAATATATGGCTACACCTTC CASNPRQGGIYGYTF
TRBJ2-1 . TRBD2 TRBV7-3 TGTGCCAGCAGCCAATCGCCTAGCGGGGGGGATGAGCAGTTCTTC CASSQSPSGGDEQFF
TRBJ2-7 . TRBD1 TRBV5-1 TGCGCCAGCAGCTCCACCGGGACAGAAGCCTACGAGCAGTACTTC CASSSTGTEAYEQYF
TRBJ1-2 . . TRBV7-2 TGTGCCAGCAGCCCTTCGGGCGGGGGGGACTATGGCTACACCTTC CASSPSGGGDYGYTF
TRBJ1-2 few . TRBV11-2 TGTGCCAGCAGCGCTCAGGGGTACGACTACACCTTC CASSAQGYDYTF
TRBJ2-3 . TRBD2 TRBV28 TGTGCCAGCAGTGCCTCGCCGGGACTAGGGTCTAGCACAGATACGCAGTATTTT CASSASPGLGSSTDTQYF
TRBJ1-1 . . TRBV14 TGTGCCAGCAGCCGGTCGGGTCGTGAAGCTTTCTTT CASSRSGREAFF
TRBJ2-5 . . TRBV27 TGTGCCAGCAGTCTAACGTACCAAGAGACCCAGTACTTC CASSLTYQETQYF
TRBJ2-2 . . TRBV24-1 TGTGCCACCAGTCCAGGATGGAACACCGGGGAGCTGTTTTTT CATSPGWNTGELFF
TRBJ2-1 . . TRBV10-1 TGCGCCAGCAGCTCGGACACCCTCAATGAGCAGTTCTTC CASSSDTLNEQFF
TRBJ1-2 . TRBD1 TRBV19 TGTGCCAGTAGCGGGGACAGGGGAGCTTACTATGGCTACACCTTC CASSGDRGAYYGYTF
TRBJ1-2 . TRBD1 TRBV27 TGTGCCAGCAGTTTAAGGGGACAGCCCTATGGCTACACCTTC CASSLRGQPYGYTF
TRBJ1-1 . . TRBV7-9 TGTGCCAGCAGCTTATGGGAGGGGGGGACTGAAGCTTTCTTT CASSLWEGGTEAFF
TRBJ2-7 . . TRBV9 TGTGCCAGCAGCCCCTCAGGGTTCGACGAGCAGTACTTC CASSPSGFDEQYF
TRBJ1-2 few TRBD1 TRBV19 TGTGCCAGTAGGGGGACAGGGACTAACTATGGCTACACCTTC CASRGTGTNYGYTF
TRBJ1-3 . . TRBV5-1 TGCGCCAGCAGCTTAGGGGATTGGGGCGCTGGAAACACCATATATTTT CASSLGDWGAGNTIYF
TRBJ1-4 . . TRBV4-2 TGTGCCAGCAGCCAGCCCTATGGAGAGAGCAATGAAAAACTGTTTTTT CASSQPYGESNEKLFF
TRBJ2-6 . . TRBV28 TGTGCCAGCAGTTTGCGAGTGCCCGGGGCCAACGTCCTGACTTTC CASSLRVPGANVLTF
TRBJ2-3 . . TRBV20-1 TGCAGTGCTAGTCGCGGGGATGGAGATACGCAGTATTTT CSASRGDGDTQYF
TRBJ2-2 . TRBD2 TRBV5-1 TGCGCCAGCATCTCTAGCGGGGGGCTCACCGGGGAGCTGTTTTTT CASISSGGLTGELFF
TRBJ2-3 . . TRBV7-2 TGTGCCAGCAGCTCAGGAGGGGCAAATACGCAGTATTTT CASSSGGANTQYF
TRBJ1-5 . . TRBV9 TGTGCCAGCAGCCTGGCGGATGATAATCAGCCCCAGCATTTT CASSLADDNQPQHF
TRBJ2-1 . TRBD2 TRBV27 TGTGCCAGCAGTCATAGCGGGACATTCTACAATGAGCAGTTCTTC CASSHSGTFYNEQFF
TRBJ2-7 . TRBD2 TRBV7-3 TGTGCCAGCAGCCTTCTGGGAGGGGACGCCTACGAGCAGTACTTC CASSLLGGDAYEQYF
TRBJ2-1 . TRBD2 TRBV29-1 TGCAGCGCAGTAGCGGGCAACTCCTACAATGAGCAGTTCTTC CSAVAGNSYNEQFF
TRBJ2-5 . . TRBV7-2 TGTGCCAGCAGCTTAGGGGGGGGGCCACAAGAGACCCAGTACTTC CASSLGGGPQETQYF
TRBJ2-5 . TRBD1 TRBV11-2 TGTGCCAGCAGCTTGGGACAGATCCTGCAAGAGACCCAGTACTTC CASSLGQILQETQYF
TRBJ2-6 . . TRBV7-6 TGTGCCAGCAGCTCTCGACGGAGCTCTGGGGCCAACGTCCTGACTTTC CASSSRRSSGANVLTF
TRBJ2-3 . TRBD1 TRBV2 TGTGCCAGCAGTGCTCAGGGGGTTGGGAGCACAGATACGCAGTATTTT CASSAQGVGSTDTQYF
TRBJ2-3 . TRBD1 TRBV5-1 TGCGCCAGCAGTATACAGGGGTTCGGGACAGATACGCAGTATTTT CASSIQGFGTDTQYF
TRBJ1-1 . TRBD1 TRBV2 TGTGCCAGCAGCGACCAGGGGGCGGTTGAAGCTTTCTTT CASSDQGAVEAFF
TRBJ1-6 . . TRBV2 TGTGCCAGCAGTGAAGGGGCGGGAGCCTATAATTCACCCCTCCACTTT CASSEGAGAYNSPLHF
TRBJ2-7 . . TRBV28 TGTGCCAGCAGTTTATGGCGCGAGCAGTACTTC CASSLWREQYF
TRBJ2-5 . TRBD2 TRBV6-4 TGTGCCAGCAGCCGACAGTGGCGGGAGGCCCGGGAGACCCAGTACTTC CASSRQWREARETQYF
TRBJ1-3 . . TRBV2 TGTGCCAGCAGGATCGACAGCTCCTCTGGAAACACCATATATTTT CASRIDSSSGNTIYF
TRBJ2-5 . . TRBV20-1 TGCAGTGCTAGTCTTCAAGAGACCCAGTACTTC CSASLQETQYF